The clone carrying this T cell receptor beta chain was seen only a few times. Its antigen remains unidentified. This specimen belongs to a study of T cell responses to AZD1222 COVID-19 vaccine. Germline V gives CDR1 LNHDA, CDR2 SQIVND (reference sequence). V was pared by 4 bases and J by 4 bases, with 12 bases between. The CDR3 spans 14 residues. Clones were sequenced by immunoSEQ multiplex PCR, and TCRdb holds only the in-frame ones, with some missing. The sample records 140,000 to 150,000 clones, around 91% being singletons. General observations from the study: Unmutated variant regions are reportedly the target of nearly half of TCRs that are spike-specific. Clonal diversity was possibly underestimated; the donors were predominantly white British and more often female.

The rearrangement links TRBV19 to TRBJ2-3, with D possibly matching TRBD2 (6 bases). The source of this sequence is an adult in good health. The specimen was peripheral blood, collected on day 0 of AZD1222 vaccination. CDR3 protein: CASSTRAGSDTQYF. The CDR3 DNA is TGTGCCAGTAGTACCAGAGCGGGCTCAGATACGCAGTATTTT.